This T cell receptor (beta chain) was profiled in a study of blood T cell repertoires in COVID-19. Trimming took 4 bases from V and 11 from J; bases not matched to a gene: 13. CDR3 length equals 17 residues. Germline assignment: CDR1 LGHDT and CDR2 YNNKEL (reference sequence). Assay: immunoSEQ multiplex PCR; the TCRdb copy retains only in-frame clones and omits some. The sample shows 400,000 to 450,000 clones, 85% to 90% of them seen only once. Living in 24 US areas, the participants were between roughly 18 and 90 years of age. Participants' own reports of clinical history determined their cohort assignment.

The sequencing input was PBMCs or T cells enriched from blood (not recorded which). The clonotype originates from a man aged 30 to 45 who had recovered from COVID-19. V usage is TRBV3-1 (or the pseudogene TRBV3-2) and J usage is TRBJ2-1; TRBD2 aligns across 14 bases. This CDR3 is CASSRGLAGGLRNKQFF. Written as DNA, the CDR3 is TGTGCCAGCAGCCGAGGACTAGCGGGAGGTCTCAGGAATAAGCAGTTCTTC.